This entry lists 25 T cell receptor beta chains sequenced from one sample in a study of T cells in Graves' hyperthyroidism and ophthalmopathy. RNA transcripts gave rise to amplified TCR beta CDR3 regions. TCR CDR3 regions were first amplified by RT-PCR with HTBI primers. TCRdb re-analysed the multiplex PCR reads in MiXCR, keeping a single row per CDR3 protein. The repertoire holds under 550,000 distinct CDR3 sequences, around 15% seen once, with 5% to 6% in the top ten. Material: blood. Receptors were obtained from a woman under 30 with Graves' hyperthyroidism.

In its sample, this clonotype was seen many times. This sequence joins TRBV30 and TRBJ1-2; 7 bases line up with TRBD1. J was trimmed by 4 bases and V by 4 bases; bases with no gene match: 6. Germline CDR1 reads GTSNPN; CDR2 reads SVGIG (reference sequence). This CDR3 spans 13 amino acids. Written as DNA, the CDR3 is TGTGCCTGGAACCGACAGGGTGGCTATGGCTACACCTTC. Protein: CAWNRQGGYGYTF.

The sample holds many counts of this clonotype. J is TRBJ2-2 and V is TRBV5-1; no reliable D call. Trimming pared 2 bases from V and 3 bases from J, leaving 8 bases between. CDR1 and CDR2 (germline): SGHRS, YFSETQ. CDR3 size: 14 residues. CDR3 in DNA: TGCGCCAGCAGCTTCAACGGAGACACCGGGGAGCTGTTTTTT. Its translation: CASSFNGDTGELFF.

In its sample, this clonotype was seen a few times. CDR3 protein: CASGVGEKLFF. Here the CDR3 DNA reads TGTGCCAGCGGGGTGGGCGAAAAACTGTTTTTT. The rearrangement uses TRBV7-9 and TRBJ1-4; D ambiguous. Germline CDR1 and CDR2: SEHNR and FQNEAQ (reference sequence). V lost 8 bases and J lost 8, with 9 bases in between. The CDR3 spans 11 residues.

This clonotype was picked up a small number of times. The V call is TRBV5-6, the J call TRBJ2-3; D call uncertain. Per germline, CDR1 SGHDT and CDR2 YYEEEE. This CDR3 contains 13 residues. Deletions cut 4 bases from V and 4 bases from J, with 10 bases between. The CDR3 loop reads CASSGNMADTQYF. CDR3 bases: TGTGCCAGCAGCGGTAACATGGCAGATACGCAGTATTTT.

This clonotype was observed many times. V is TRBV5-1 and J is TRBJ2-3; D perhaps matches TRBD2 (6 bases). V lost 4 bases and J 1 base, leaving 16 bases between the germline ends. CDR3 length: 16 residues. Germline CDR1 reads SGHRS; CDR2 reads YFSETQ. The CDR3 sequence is CASSLEPGTGTDTQYF. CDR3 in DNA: TGCGCCAGCAGCCTAGAACCAGGGACTGGCACAGATACGCAGTATTTT.

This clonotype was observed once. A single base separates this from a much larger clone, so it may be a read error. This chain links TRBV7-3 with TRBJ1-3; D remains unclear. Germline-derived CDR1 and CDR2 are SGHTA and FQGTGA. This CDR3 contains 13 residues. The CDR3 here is CASNLGLGNTIYF. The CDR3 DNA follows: TGTGCCAGCAACTTAGGACTTGGAAACACCATATATTTT.

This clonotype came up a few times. The CDR3 region has the DNA TGTGCCAGCAGCTTGACGGGAGGGAAGGATGAGCAGTTCTTC. Its translation is CASSLTGGKDEQFF. The V call is TRBV7-3, the J call TRBJ2-1; 8 nucleotides align to TRBD2. The junction had 6 bases not matched to a gene; V was cut back by 3 bases and J by 8 bases. The CDR3 has 14 residues. Germline V gene data show CDR1 as SGHTA and CDR2 as FQGTGA.

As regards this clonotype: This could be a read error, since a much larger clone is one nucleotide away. CDR3 nucleotides: TGTGCCAGCAGCTTAGGTCGTGGGTTTGTTAGGTTCCCCGAGCAGTACTTC. It yields the protein CASSLGRGFVRFPEQYF. This chain joins TRBV11-2 and TRBJ2-7, with D hard to call. With 1 base removed from V and 6 bases from J, the gap between germline ends came to 22 bases. Germline assignment: CDR1 SGHAT and CDR2 FQNNGV. This CDR3 comprises 17 residues.

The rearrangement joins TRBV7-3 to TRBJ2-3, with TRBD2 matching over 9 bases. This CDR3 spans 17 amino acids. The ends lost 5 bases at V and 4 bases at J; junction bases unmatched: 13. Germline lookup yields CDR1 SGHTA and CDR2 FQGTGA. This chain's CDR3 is CASSPHPSGVGPDTQYF. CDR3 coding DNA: TGTGCCAGCAGCCCCCACCCTAGCGGGGTTGGACCAGATACGCAGTATTTT.

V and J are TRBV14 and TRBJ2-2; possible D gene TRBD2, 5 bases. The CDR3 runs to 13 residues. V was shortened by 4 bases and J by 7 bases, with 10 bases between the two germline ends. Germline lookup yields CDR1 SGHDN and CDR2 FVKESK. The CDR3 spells CASSLEEFGELFF. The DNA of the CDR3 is TGTGCCAGCAGCCTGGAGGAGTTCGGGGAGCTGTTTTTT.

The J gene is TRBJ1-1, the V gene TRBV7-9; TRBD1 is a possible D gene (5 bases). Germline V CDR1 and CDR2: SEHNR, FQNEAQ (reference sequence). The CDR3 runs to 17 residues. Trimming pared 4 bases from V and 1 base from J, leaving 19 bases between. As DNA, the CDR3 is TGTGCCAGCAGCTCCGGGACTTACGACTCCTCGAACACTGAAGCTTTCTTT. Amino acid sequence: CASSSGTYDSSNTEAFF.

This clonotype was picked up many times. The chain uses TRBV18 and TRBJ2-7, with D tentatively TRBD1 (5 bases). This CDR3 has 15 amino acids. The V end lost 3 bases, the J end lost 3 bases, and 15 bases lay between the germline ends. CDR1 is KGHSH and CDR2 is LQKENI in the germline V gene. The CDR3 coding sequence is TGTGCCAGCTCACCCATCCCGACAGCTTACTACGAGCAGTACTTC. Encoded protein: CASSPIPTAYYEQYF.

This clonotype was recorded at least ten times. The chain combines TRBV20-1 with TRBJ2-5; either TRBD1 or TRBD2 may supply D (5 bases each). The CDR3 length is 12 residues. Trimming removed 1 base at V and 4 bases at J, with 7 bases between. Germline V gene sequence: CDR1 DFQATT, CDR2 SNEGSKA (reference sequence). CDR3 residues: CSARARGETQYF. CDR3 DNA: TGCAGTGCTAGAGCGAGGGGAGAGACCCAGTACTTC.

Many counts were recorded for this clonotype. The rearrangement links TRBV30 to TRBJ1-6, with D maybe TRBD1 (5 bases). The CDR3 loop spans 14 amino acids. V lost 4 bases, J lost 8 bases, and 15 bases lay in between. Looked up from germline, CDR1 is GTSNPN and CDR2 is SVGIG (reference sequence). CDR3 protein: CAWKWGIVDSPLHF. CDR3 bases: TGTGCCTGGAAGTGGGGCATTGTTGATTCACCCCTCCACTTT.

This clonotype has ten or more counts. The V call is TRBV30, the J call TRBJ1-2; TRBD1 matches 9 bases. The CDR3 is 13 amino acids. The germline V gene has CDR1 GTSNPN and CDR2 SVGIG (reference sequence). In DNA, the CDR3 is TGTGGCTGCAGGGACAGGGAGAGGGAAGGCTACACCTTC. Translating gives CGCRDREREGYTF. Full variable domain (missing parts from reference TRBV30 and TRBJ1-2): SQTIHQWPATLVQPVGSPLSLECTVEGTSNPNLYWYRQAAGRGLQLLFYSVGIGQISSEVPQNLSASRPQDRQFILSSKKLLLSDSGFYLCGCRDREREGYTFGSGTRLTVV.

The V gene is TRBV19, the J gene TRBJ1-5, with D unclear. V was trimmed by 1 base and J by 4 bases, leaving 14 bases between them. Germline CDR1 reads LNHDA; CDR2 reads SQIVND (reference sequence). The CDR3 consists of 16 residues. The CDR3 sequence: CASSIGRAAGNQPQHF. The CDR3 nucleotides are TGTGCCAGTAGTATAGGGAGGGCAGCCGGTAATCAGCCCCAGCATTTT.

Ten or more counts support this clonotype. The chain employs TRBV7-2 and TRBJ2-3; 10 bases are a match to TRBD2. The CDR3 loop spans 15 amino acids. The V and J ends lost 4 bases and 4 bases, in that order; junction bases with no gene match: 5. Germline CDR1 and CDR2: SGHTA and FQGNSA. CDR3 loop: CASSSSSGRSDTQYF. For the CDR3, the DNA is TGTGCCAGCAGCTCATCTAGCGGGAGATCAGATACGCAGTATTTT.

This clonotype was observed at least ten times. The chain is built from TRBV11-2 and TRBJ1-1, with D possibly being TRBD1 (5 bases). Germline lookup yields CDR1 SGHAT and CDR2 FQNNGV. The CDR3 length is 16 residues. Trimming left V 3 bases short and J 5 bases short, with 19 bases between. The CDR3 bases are TGTGCCAGCAGCTTCGTATTCGCAGGGCCGCGTACTGAAGCTTTCTTT. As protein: CASSFVFAGPRTEAFF.

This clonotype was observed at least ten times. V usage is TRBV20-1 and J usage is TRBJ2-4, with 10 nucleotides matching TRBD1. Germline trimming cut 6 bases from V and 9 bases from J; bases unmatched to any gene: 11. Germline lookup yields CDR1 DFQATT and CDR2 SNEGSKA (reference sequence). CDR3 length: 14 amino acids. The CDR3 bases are TGCAGTGCAAGGGGGACAGGGGAAAGGGTCATTCAGTACTTC. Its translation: CSARGTGERVIQYF.

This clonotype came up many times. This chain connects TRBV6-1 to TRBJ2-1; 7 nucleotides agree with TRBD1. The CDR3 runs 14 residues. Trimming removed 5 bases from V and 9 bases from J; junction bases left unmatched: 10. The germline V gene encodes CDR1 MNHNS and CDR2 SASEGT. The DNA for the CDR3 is TGTGCCAGCAGTACCCCGACAGGGTGGGGTGAGCAGTTCTTC. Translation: CASSTPTGWGEQFF.

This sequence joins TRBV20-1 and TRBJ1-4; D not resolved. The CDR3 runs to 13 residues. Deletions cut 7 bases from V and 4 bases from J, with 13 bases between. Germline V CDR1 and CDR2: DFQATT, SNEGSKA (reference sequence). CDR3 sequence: CSVHRGVNEKLFF. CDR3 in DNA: TGCAGTGTCCACCGGGGTGTTAATGAAAAACTGTTTTTT.

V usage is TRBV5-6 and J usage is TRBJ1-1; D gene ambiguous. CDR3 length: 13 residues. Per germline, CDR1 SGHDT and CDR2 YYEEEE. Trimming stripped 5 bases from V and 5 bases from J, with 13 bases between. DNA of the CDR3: TGTGCCAGCAGTTCGGGATTGGAAACTGAAGCTTTCTTT. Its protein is CASSSGLETEAFF.

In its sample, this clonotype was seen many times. The CDR3 here is CASSSQVPGQVAGGGYEQYF. CDR3 DNA: TGTGCCAGCAGCTCTCAAGTCCCGGGACAGGTAGCGGGAGGAGGCTACGAGCAGTACTTC. The chain joins TRBV7-8 to TRBJ2-7; 10 bases agree with TRBD2. This CDR3 region has 20 residues. Germline V lookup: CDR1 SGHVS, CDR2 FQNEAQ. Trimming cost V 4 bases and J 3 bases; bases outside gene matches: 21.

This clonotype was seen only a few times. CDR3 in DNA: TGTGCCAGCAGGCGCCAACAAATCAATCAGCCCCAGCATTTT. This translates into CASRRQQINQPQHF. V is TRBV6-1 and J is TRBJ1-5; D is uncertain. V was clipped by 6 bases and J by 3 bases, with 12 bases between them. The V gene's germline CDR1 is MNHNS and CDR2 SASEGT. CDR3 length equals 14 residues.

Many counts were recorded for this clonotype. CDR3 DNA sequence: TGTGCCAGCAGCTTAGTTCGGGAGAAGTACGAGCAGTACTTC. This encodes CASSLVREKYEQYF. V gene TRBV7-2 combines with J gene TRBJ2-7, with D perhaps matching TRBD2 (6 bases). V lost 1 base and J lost 4, with 11 bases in between. The CDR3 has 14 amino acids. CDR1 is SGHTA, CDR2 FQGNSA, per germline.